The 8 T cell receptor beta chains given below trace back to one sample, sequenced in a study of T cell responses to AZD1222 COVID-19 vaccine. Sequencing used immunoSEQ multiplex PCR; TCRdb keeps in-frame clones, though not all of them. The sample carries more than 85,000 clones, about 90% recorded once. The input for sequencing was peripheral blood, taken on day 0 of AZD1222 vaccination. The receptors here all came from an adult in good health.

This chain joins TRBV15 and TRBJ2-2; 9 nucleotides match TRBD2. CDR1 and CDR2 from the germline V gene are LNHNV and YYDKDF (reference sequence). The CDR3 spans 16 residues. V gave up 1 base and J gave up 8 bases; unmatched junction bases: 8. The CDR3 bases are TGTGCCACCAGCAGAGGGGCTAGCGGGATTTCGGGGGAGCTGTTTTTT. Its translation is CATSRGASGISGELFF. The full variable domain, rest sourced from reference TRBV15 and TRBJ2-2, is DAMVIQNPRYQVTQFGKPVTLSCSQTLNHNVMYWYQQKSSQAPKLLFHYYDKDFNNEADTPDNFQSRRPNTSFCFLDIRSPGLGDTAMYLCATSRGASGISGELFFGEGSRLTVL.

The chain couples TRBV12-3 or TRBV12-4 to TRBJ1-5; D is uncertain. This CDR3 is 13 amino acids long. Trimming cost V 3 bases and J 3 bases, with 6 bases left between them. The CDR3 nucleotides are TGTGCCAGCAGTTTGGGATTCAATCAGCCCCAGCATTTT. Translation: CASSLGFNQPQHF.

This sequence joins TRBV28 and TRBJ1-4; D gene uncertain. Deletions cut 3 bases from V and 5 bases from J, with 10 bases between. CDR3 length: 14 residues. Per the germline V gene, CDR1 is MDHEN and CDR2 is SYDVKM. The CDR3, as DNA: TGTGCCAGCAGTTTCCGGGCGCCAAATGAAAAACTGTTTTTT. Translated, it gives CASSFRAPNEKLFF.

The chain links TRBV9 to TRBJ1-4; tentatively, D is TRBD1 (6 bases). Between the trimmed V and J ends, which lost 4 bases and 0 bases, there was a span of 10 bases. CDR3 length equals 15 residues. Germline V gives CDR1 SGDLS, CDR2 YYNGEE. CDR3 coding DNA: TGTGCCAGCAGCACAAGGACAGCAACTAATGAAAAACTGTTTTTT. Its protein is CASSTRTATNEKLFF.

This chain joins TRBV2 and TRBJ1-1; no firm D call. Trimming removed 2 bases from V and 0 bases from J, with 7 bases in between. CDR1 and CDR2 from the germline V gene are SNHLY and FYNNEI. The length of the CDR3 is 14 residues. This CDR3 reads CASSEQIMNTEAFF. CDR3 coding DNA: TGTGCCAGCAGTGAACAGATCATGAACACTGAAGCTTTCTTT.

V and J are TRBV3-1 (or the pseudogene TRBV3-2) and TRBJ2-3; 10 bases fit TRBD2. J gave up 4 bases and V 0 bases, and 4 bases lay outside the gene matches. Germline V lookup: CDR1 LGHDT, CDR2 YNNKEL (reference sequence). This CDR3 has 16 residues. Here the CDR3 DNA reads TGTGCCAGCAGCCAAGACGGTAGCGGGGGGTCAGATACGCAGTATTTT. Amino acids: CASSQDGSGGSDTQYF.

The chain carries TRBV4-2 and TRBJ2-2; unclear D gene. Germline assignment: CDR1 LGHNA and CDR2 YNFKEQ. The CDR3 length is 15 residues. V shed 4 bases and J shed 1 base, with 10 bases lying between them. The chain's CDR3 is CASSPSTRNTGELFF. CDR3 nucleotide sequence: TGTGCCAGCAGCCCGTCCACGAGGAACACCGGGGAGCTGTTTTTT.

This clone was seen a single time. The V gene is TRBV2, the J gene TRBJ1-5, with 7 bases matching TRBD1. CDR3 length: 14 amino acids. Germline V CDR1 and CDR2: SNHLY, FYNNEI. J lost 7 bases, V lost 6 bases, and 9 bases had no gene match. The CDR3 region is CASSNNRGVQPQHF. The CDR3, as DNA: TGTGCCAGCAGCAATAACAGGGGCGTACAGCCCCAGCATTTT.